This note documents a single T cell receptor beta chain sequence. The data were obtained in a study of T cell responses to AZD1222 COVID-19 vaccine. Profiling relied on immunoSEQ multiplex PCR, and the TCRdb table lists in-frame clones only, not all of them. Among more than 120,000 clones listed, roughly 91% were seen once. The CDR3 has 16 amino acids. Germline lookup yields CDR1 LGHNA and CDR2 YNFKEQ. Trimming took 4 bases from V and 8 from J; bases not matched to a gene: 11. The TCR was taken from an adult in good health. The input for sequencing was peripheral blood, taken on day 0 of AZD1222 vaccination. The rearrangement uses TRBV4-2 and TRBJ2-1; 10 bases line up with TRBD1. The CDR3 region is CASSPSGQGFVDEQFF. The CDR3 DNA reads TGTGCCAGCAGCCCATCGGGACAGGGGTTTGTTGATGAGCAGTTCTTC.